These 12 T cell receptor beta chains came from one sample sequenced in a study of T-cell memory formation after mild COVID-19. TCRdb used MiXCR to reprocess the 5' RACE reads, holding one entry per CDR3 protein. The repertoire holds over 500,000 distinct CDR3 sequences, approximately 15% seen once, with 8.1% in the top ten. Sequencing used PBMCs or a T cell subset sorted from them (not recorded which). These receptors were obtained from an adult woman who had mild COVID-19 (a few samples of this study predate the infection). Cell type and time point are not known.

This clonotype was counted a few times. J is TRBJ2-1 and V is TRBV5-1; possibly TRBD2 for D (5 bases). This CDR3 has 15 amino acids. V was clipped by 3 bases and J by 0 bases, with 10 bases between them. Germline values: CDR1 SGHRS, CDR2 YFSETQ. Here the CDR3 DNA reads TGCGCCAGCAGCTACGAGCGGAGCTCCTACAATGAGCAGTTCTTC. This sequence encodes CASSYERSSYNEQFF.

This clonotype was counted at least ten times. The chain joins TRBV2 to TRBJ1-4; D uncertain. The germline gives CDR1 SNHLY, CDR2 FYNNEI. The germline V and J ends were trimmed by 7 bases and 1 base, with 4 bases remaining between them. This CDR3 region has 12 residues. The CDR3 DNA is TGTGCCAGCAAAGGAACTAATGAAAAACTGTTTTTT. Protein sequence: CASKGTNEKLFF.

This clonotype has only a few counts. V usage is TRBV12-3 or TRBV12-4 and J usage is TRBJ1-1; D is unresolved. The CDR3 has 14 residues. Trimming cost V 3 bases and J 6 bases, with 14 bases left between them. In DNA form, the CDR3 reads TGTGCCAGCAGTTTTCCGGCCGGAACAGCTGAAGCTTTCTTT. Translation gives CASSFPAGTAEAFF.

The gene calls are TRBV7-9 and TRBJ2-1; the match to TRBD1 covers 7 bases. From germline, CDR1 is SEHNR and CDR2 FQNEAQ (reference sequence). The CDR3 contains 16 residues. V was clipped by 4 bases and J by 3 bases; unmatched bases: 9. CDR3 nucleotide sequence: TGTGCCAGCAGCTCCAACCGGGACAGAAGCTACAATGAGCAGTTCTTC. Its protein is CASSSNRDRSYNEQFF.

The J gene is TRBJ1-3, the V gene TRBV6-5; 9 bases fit TRBD1. The CDR3 totals 17 residues. Unmatched junction bases numbered 5, after V lost 0 bases and J lost 2 bases. CDR1 and CDR2 from the germline V gene are MNHEY and SVGAGI. The CDR3 nucleotides are TGTGCCAGCAGTTACTCGAAGAGGGACAGGGCTGGAAACACCATATATTTT. It specifies CASSYSKRDRAGNTIYF.

Ten or more counts support this clonotype. V usage is TRBV20-1 and J usage is TRBJ2-7, with 8 bases identical to TRBD2. Germline-derived CDR1 and CDR2 are DFQATT and SNEGSKA (reference sequence). Germline trimming cut 3 bases from V and 3 bases from J; bases unmatched to any gene: 4. CDR3 length equals 13 residues. Here the CDR3 DNA reads TGCAGTGCTAGGGAGACTAGCGACTACGAGCAGTACTTC. Translated: CSARETSDYEQYF.

This clonotype was detected ten times or more. The rearrangement uses TRBV28 and TRBJ2-7; 12 bases align to TRBD2. The CDR3 spans 16 residues. The germline V gene encodes CDR1 MDHEN and CDR2 SYDVKM. Germline trimming cut 3 bases from V and 3 bases from J; bases unmatched to any gene: 6. The CDR3 nucleotides are TGTGCCAGCAGTTTGGGCCGGACTAGCGGGATCTACGAGCAGTACTTC. Translation gives CASSLGRTSGIYEQYF.

V is TRBV5-1 and J is TRBJ2-3; 9 bases are a match to TRBD1. This CDR3 is built from 15 residues. Per germline, CDR1 SGHRS and CDR2 YFSETQ. With 7 bases clipped from V and 1 base from J, the junction kept 7 bases outside the gene matches. The CDR3 reads CASRPGQGGTDTQYF. DNA of the CDR3: TGCGCCAGCCGCCCGGGACAGGGTGGCACAGATACGCAGTATTTT.

V gene TRBV7-9 combines with J gene TRBJ1-4; no clear D. V was shortened by 7 bases and J by 8 bases, with 20 bases between the two germline ends. This CDR3 region has 15 residues. The germline V gene encodes CDR1 SEHNR and CDR2 FQNEAQ (reference sequence). CDR3 protein: CASNPIGYRIEKLFF. CDR3 DNA: TGTGCCAGCAACCCGATCGGGTACCGGATCGAAAAACTGTTTTTT.

This clonotype turned up a few times. The CDR3 DNA reads as TGTGCCATCAGTGAACCCGGGACAGCCCTCAGGGCCCTCCACTTT. Amino acid sequence: CAISEPGTALRALHF. The V and J genes are TRBV10-3 and TRBJ1-6, with 7 bases matching TRBD1. Unmatched junction bases numbered 13, after V lost 3 bases and J lost 14 bases. The germline CDR1 and CDR2 sequences are ENHRY and SYGVKD. This CDR3 has 15 residues.

The sample holds a few counts of this clonotype. The J gene is TRBJ1-2, the V gene TRBV6-2 or TRBV6-3; maybe TRBD1 (5 bases). Trimming left V 2 bases short and J 5 bases short, with 21 bases between. Germline V gene lookup returns CDR1 MNHEY and CDR2 SVGEGT. The CDR3 has 17 residues. The CDR3 nucleotides read TGTGCCAGCAGTTACACGCAGGGTGGACGGGATTCGTATGGCTACACCTTC. This codes for CASSYTQGGRDSYGYTF.

This chain joins TRBV10-3 and TRBJ2-7; D possibly corresponds to TRBD1 (6 bases). Germline assignment: CDR1 ENHRY and CDR2 SYGVKD. CDR3 size: 14 residues. V was trimmed by 3 bases and J by 6 bases, leaving 15 bases between them. CDR3 sequence: CAISEGRGGSEQYF. DNA for the CDR3: TGTGCCATCAGTGAAGGCAGGGGTGGTAGCGAGCAGTACTTC.